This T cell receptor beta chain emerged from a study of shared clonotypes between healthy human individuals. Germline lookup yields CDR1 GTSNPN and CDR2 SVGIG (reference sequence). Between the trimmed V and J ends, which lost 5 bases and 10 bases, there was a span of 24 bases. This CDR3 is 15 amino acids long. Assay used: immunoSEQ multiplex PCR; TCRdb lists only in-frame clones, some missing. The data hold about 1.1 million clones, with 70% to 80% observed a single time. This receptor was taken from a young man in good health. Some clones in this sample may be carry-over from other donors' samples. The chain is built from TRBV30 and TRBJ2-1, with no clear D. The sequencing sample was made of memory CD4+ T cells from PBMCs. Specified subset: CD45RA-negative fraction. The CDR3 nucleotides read TGTGCCTGGGCCTTAGAGCCGGGTTATCGCAAGGAGCAGTTCTTC. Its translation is CAWALEPGYRKEQFF.